This T cell receptor (beta chain) comes out of a study of blood T cell repertoires in COVID-19 (dated by TCRdb to 2020 to 2022). With regard to the full study: Collaborator samples came from the United States, Italy and Spain and covered acute and convalescent phases of COVID-19. The prospective study material was composed of cDNA or gDNA derived from T cells, B-cell-depleted T cells, or PBMCs. Subjects who had been exposed to COVID-19, were actively infected with it, or had recovered from it provided the deeply sampled blood TCRbeta repertoires that made up the dataset. The repertoires were released in a freely available public database intended as a resource for research on the immune response to SARS-CoV-2. The samples were drawn from the first 160 participants of the ongoing ImmuneRACE study and from about 1,200 subjects provided by 6 global collaborators. Sample metadata almost always included a de-identified subject ID, COVID-19 status, age in years and sex. Where available, HLA class I and class II types were obtained from metadata supplied by the sample provider rather than from assay-based typing. Summary of the overall study and its limitations: The quantity of clinical and demographic metadata differed by source and by participant and was supplied without curation.

The immunoSEQ Assay, a bias-controlled multiplex PCR, was used to amplify TCRbeta CDR3 regions from genomic DNA. Regarding the original processing steps: The number of nucleated cells in each sample was estimated from the amplification of reference gene primers within the assay. To quantify the absolute abundance of each unique TCRbeta CDR3 rearrangement, sequence reads were collapsed and filtered. Productive Simpson clonality was computed per sample as the square root of Simpson's diversity index over productive rearrangements. TCRdb provides this immuneACCESS table in a form limited to in-frame rearrangements. Some clones are lacking; in checked studies, under half of them reflect an unresolved V gene, and why the rest are absent is not known. The V and J calls and clone size come from that table; D and trimming were worked out from the DNA. The sample table records approximately 53,000 clones; more than 85% of these occur just once. Together, the top ten hold around a tenth of the sample.

Via the germline V gene, CDR1 is LGHNA and CDR2 YSLEER. Trimmed from V: 1 base; trimmed from J: 9 bases; junction bases lacking a gene match: 3. The CDR3, cysteine through phenylalanine, is 15 amino acids long. The CDR3 DNA has 45 bases and is translated from base 1. About this clone: This clone's antigen is unknown. The sample holds no much larger clone one base away, and base qualities are not on file.

Each collaborating institution followed its own protocols to collect whole blood in K2EDTA tubes. For TCRbeta analysis, collaborators shipped samples as frozen whole blood, isolated PBMCs, or DNA extracted from either of those sample types. The clonotype was recovered from a woman of 80 years or more with acute or convalescent COVID-19. Sequenced input: peripheral blood. The V and J genes are TRBV4-3 and TRBJ2-1, with TRBD2 matching 13 junction bases. The nucleotides are TGCGCCAGCAGCCAAGGACTAGCGGGAGGTTTTGAGCAGTTCTTC. This encodes CASSQGLAGGFEQFF.